This TCR beta chain was profiled in a study of T cell changes during pregnancy in multiple sclerosis. This CDR3 comprises 16 residues. V dropped 6 bases and J dropped 6; count of bases not matched to a gene: 11. CDR1 and CDR2 from the germline V gene are MNHEY and SMNVEV (reference sequence). Profiling relied on immunoSEQ multiplex PCR, and the TCRdb table lists in-frame clones only, not all of them. The sample yields tens of thousands of clones, 85% to 95% seen once. Material: CD4+ T cells from peripheral blood mononuclear cells, obtained in the third trimester of pregnancy. The TCR comes from a female donor in good health, enrolled as a control in a pregnancy study. V and J are TRBV27 and TRBJ2-7, with TRBD2 matching over 13 bases. The CDR3 sequence: CASSLYFGTSGTEQYF. The CDR3 DNA reads as TGTGCCAGCAGCCTTTATTTTGGGACTAGCGGGACCGAGCAGTACTTC.